The rows below give T cell receptor beta chains drawn from one sample of a study of tumor-infiltrating lymphocytes in primary liver carcinoma. From the multiplex PCR reads, TCRdb called clonotypes with MiXCR, one entry per CDR3 protein. The sample lists fewer than 75,000 distinct CDR3 sequences, about two thirds seen once, with roughly three fifths in the top ten. The sequenced sample consisted of liver tumor tissue from sampling region 2. The receptors come from a man between 40 and 49 years old with primary liver carcinoma and hepatitis B virus infection. Both conserved end residues are part of each CDR3. Fields, in order: clone size, J gene, V gene, D gene, CDR3 DNA, CDR3 protein. The D gene is left open where the match is weak. Not all rows give a size; the values are once, few, many and, for expanded clones, a class.

>few|TRBJ2-2|TRBV10-3|TRBD2
TGTGTCATCAGGGAGCGGGACGACACCGGGGGACTGTTTTTT
CVIRERDDTGGLFF
>few|TRBJ1-2|TRBV11-3|NA
TGTGCCAGCAGCTTAGTACTCGGCAGGGCCGATGGCTACACCTTC
CASSLVLGRADGYTF
>few|TRBJ1-1|TRBV6-1|NA
TGTGCCAGCGCGGGACGGCCAAACACTGAAGCTTTCTTT
CASAGRPNTEAFF
>NA|TRBJ2-7|TRBV6-2/TRBV6-3|NA
TGTGGCTACGGATTAGCGTGGCTCGAGCAGTACTTC
CGYGLAWLEQYF
>NA|TRBJ2-7|TRBV11-2|NA
TGTGCCAGCAGCCTATCTGTGGGAATATTCTACGAGCAGTACTTC
CASSLSVGIFYEQYF
>NA|TRBJ2-5|TRBV11-2|NA
TGTGGCAGCAGCCAAACCCCTGGCGAGGGGAAAGAGACCCAGTTC
CGSSQTPGEGKETQF
>NA|TRBJ2-4|TRBV11-1|TRBD2
TGCGCCAGCAGCTTTCCCGGGACTAACGGGACCAATAACATTCAGTACTTC
CASSFPGTNGTNNIQYF
>NA|TRBJ2-2|TRBV11-2|NA
TGTGCCAGCAGCTTAGCATTACGAGGGGCGTACACCGGGGAGCTGTTGTTT
CASSLALRGAYTGELLF
>NA|TRBJ2-1|TRBV11-2|NA
TGTGCCAGCAGCTTATACCGGCTAGCTAATGAGAAGTTCTTC
CASSLYRLANEKFF
>NA|TRBJ2-2|TRBV11-2|NA
TGTTCCAGCAGCTACACGAACACCGGGGAGCTGTTTTTT
CSSSYTNTGELFF
>NA|TRBJ1-5|TRBV29-1|NA
TGCAGCGTTTCTCAGGGAGGGCAGCCCCAGCATTTT
CSVSQGGQPQHF
>NA|TRBJ1-4|TRBV29-1|NA
TGCAGCGTGAGAGGAGGGTCGGGTGAAAAGCTGCTTTTT
CSVRGGSGEKLLF
>NA|TRBJ1-1|TRBV7-3|NA
TGTGCCAGCAGTAGGCAGGGGAACACTGAAGCTTTCTTT
CASSRQGNTEAFF
>medium-sized|TRBJ2-1|TRBV6-6|TRBD2
TGTGCCAGCAGTTACTCGACTAGCGGGAGCTCCTACAATGAGCAGTTCTTC
CASSYSTSGSSYNEQFF
>once|TRBJ2-5|TRBV5-4|TRBD1
TGTGTCAGCAGCACCGGGACAGGGGGGGAGACTCAGTACTTC
CVSSTGTGGETQYF
>NA|TRBJ2-1|TRBV11-2|NA
TGTGTCAGCAGTTTACACCGGCTAGTCAGTGAGCAGTTCTTC
CVSSLHRLVSEQFF
>NA|TRBJ2-5|TRBV5-6|NA
TGTGCCAGCAGCTTGGAGCTTAGCCAGGAGACCCAATACTTC
CASSLELSQETQYF
>NA|TRBJ2-5|TRBV11-2|NA
TGTGCCAGCAGCCAGACCCCTGGTGGGGGGAATGAGACCCAGTACTTC
CASSQTPGGGNETQYF
>NA|TRBJ2-1|TRBV6-2/TRBV6-3|TRBD2
TGTGCCAGCAGTCCTTGGGGGAGCGGGAAGGCCAATGAGCAGTTCTTC
CASSPWGSGKANEQFF
>NA|TRBJ2-3|TRBV4-3|NA
TGCTCCAGCAGCCAAGAAGGTGGCCATACGCAGTATTTT
CSSSQEGGHTQYF
>few|TRBJ2-4|TRBV12-3/TRBV12-4|TRBD1
TGTGCCAGCAGTTTATTACAGGGGGCCAAAAACATTCAGTACTTC
CASSLLQGAKNIQYF
>once|TRBJ1-5|TRBV10-3|NA
TGTGCCATCAGTAAGCATGAGGGCGATCAGCACCAGCATTTT
CAISKHEGDQHQHF
>once|TRBJ2-3|TRBV9|NA
TGTGCCAGCAGCGTAGGAGGCGGAGGCAACACAGATACGCAGTATTTT
CASSVGGGGNTDTQYF
>once|TRBJ2-1|TRBV5-5|NA
TGTGCCAGCAGCTTGGTTTCCGGAGGGTACAATGTGCAGTTCTTC
CASSLVSGGYNVQFF
>many|TRBJ2-2|TRBV6-2/TRBV6-3|NA
TGTGCCAGCAGTTACAAGGGTTGGGTAACCGGGGAGCTGTTTTTT
CASSYKGWVTGELFF
>NA|TRBJ2-2|TRBV11-2|TRBD2
TGTACCAGCAGCCTGTATACTCTGACTAGCACTAACACCGGGGAGCTGTTTTTT
CTSSLYTLTSTNTGELFF
>NA|TRBJ1-2|TRBV4-2|NA
TGTGCCAGCAGCACCCTTGATGGGAACTATGGCTACACTTTC
CASSTLDGNYGYTF
>NA|TRBJ2-2|TRBV10-3|TRBD1
TGTGCCATCAGTGAGCAGGGGACAGGGGGCCGATGGACCGGGGACCTGTTTTTT
CAISEQGTGGRWTGDLFF
>many|TRBJ2-4|TRBV7-9|TRBD2
TGTGCCAGCAGCCCTACTAGCGGTGTAGCCAAAAACATTCAGTACTTC
CASSPTSGVAKNIQYF
>NA|TRBJ2-7|TRBV6-2/TRBV6-3|NA
TGTGCCAACAGTTCCTTCCGAACTAGCTTCTCCGAGCAGTACTTC
CANSSFRTSFSEQYF
>NA|TRBJ2-7|TRBV6-5|TRBD1
TGTGCCAGCCCCTACGGGACAGGGTATCACGAGCAGTACTTC
CASPYGTGYHEQYF
>few|TRBJ2-1|TRBV6-2/TRBV6-3|NA
TGTGCCAGCAGTTACGTGTCCACTCTAACCGGAGAAAATGAGCAGTTCTTC
CASSYVSTLTGENEQFF
>NA|TRBJ1-5|TRBV6-2/TRBV6-3|NA
TGTGCCAGCAGTTACAACTCCCGTGAGGGGTTTATCGGTAGTCAGCCCCAGCATTTT
CASSYNSREGFIGSQPQHF
>NA|TRBJ1-1|TRBV4-3|NA
TGCGCCAGCAGCCAAGGGGAGAGCACTGAAGCTTTCTTT
CASSQGESTEAFF
>many|TRBJ2-7|TRBV29-1|TRBD1
TGCAGCGCTGCCCCGACAGGGCTCCACGAGCAGTACTTC
CSAAPTGLHEQYF
>NA|TRBJ1-5|TRBV4-1|TRBD1
TGCGCCAGCAGCCCATCAGGGACAGGGGGCCCCAACACAGGTACGCAGCATTTT
CASSPSGTGGPNTGTQHF
>many|TRBJ1-2|TRBV7-8|TRBD1
TGTGCCAGCAGCTTAGCGCGAGCAGGGGGCGGAGGCTACACCTTC
CASSLARAGGGGYTF
>NA|TRBJ2-7|TRBV5-1|TRBD1
TGCGTCAGCAGCCAGGGGACAGGGGCCCTCGAGCAGTACTTC
CVSSQGTGALEQYF
>many|TRBJ1-1|TRBV6-2/TRBV6-3|NA
TGTGCCAGCAGTCCAATAGGGACGCCCATGACTGAAGCTTTCTTT
CASSPIGTPMTEAFF
>NA|TRBJ2-5|TRBV5-5|NA
TGTGCCAGCATCAATCCCGACGGTAAAGAGACCCAGTACTTC
CASINPDGKETQYF
>once|TRBJ1-1|TRBV6-5|NA
TGTACCATCAGCCGCAGGTGGAACACTGAAGCTTTCTTT
CTISRRWNTEAFF
>NA|TRBJ2-2|TRBV10-3|NA
TGTACCATCAGGGAGCGGAGCGACACCGGGGAGCTGTTTTTT
CTIRERSDTGELFF
>NA|TRBJ1-2|TRBV7-9|NA
TGTGCCAGCAGCCTCGATGGCAGGCTGTCCCAGTATGGTTACACCTTC
CASSLDGRLSQYGYTF
>NA|TRBJ2-7|TRBV28|TRBD2
TGTGCCAGCAGTCCCATGACTAGCATGGAATCCGAGCAGTACTTC
CASSPMTSMESEQYF
>NA|TRBJ2-3|TRBV10-3|TRBD1
TGTGCCATCAGTGCTGGCAGGGGGCGCACAGATATGCAGTATTTT
CAISAGRGRTDMQYF
>NA|TRBJ2-3|TRBV11-1|TRBD2
TGTGCCAGTGGCCTAGTAGCGGGAGCTTCAGATACGCAGTATTTT
CASGLVAGASDTQYF
>many|TRBJ2-1|TRBV5-4|NA
TGTGCCAGCAGCTTGTTCTATCGGCCCTCGGACAATGAGCAGTTCTTC
CASSLFYRPSDNEQFF
>NA|TRBJ1-1|TRBV6-6|TRBD1
TGTGCCAGTAACACAGGGGGGACTACTGAAGCTTTCTTT
CASNTGGTTEAFF
>NA|TRBJ2-2|TRBV10-3|TRBD2
TGTGTCATCAGGGAGCGGGACGACACCGGGAAGCTATTTTTT
CVIRERDDTGKLFF
>NA|TRBJ2-1|TRBV24-1|TRBD2
TGTGCCACCAGTGATCGTTGGACTAGCAATGATGAGCAGTTCTTC
CATSDRWTSNDEQFF
>once|TRBJ2-3|TRBV11-2|NA
TGTGTCAGCAGCACCGGGACAAGCGGCACAAATACGCAGTATTTT
CVSSTGTSGTNTQYF
>few|TRBJ2-5|TRBV6-6|TRBD2
TGTGCCAGCAGTTACGGCGGGAGTACAGAGACCCAGTACTTC
CASSYGGSTETQYF
>NA|TRBJ2-3|TRBV12-3/TRBV12-4|NA
TGTACCAGTAGTTTTGGGCAAGGAAGCATTCAGCCCCAGTATTTT
CTSSFGQGSIQPQYF
>many|TRBJ2-7|TRBV6-5|NA
TGTGCCAGCAGTTTCTCAACATCTTACGAGCAGTACTTC
CASSFSTSYEQYF
>NA|TRBJ1-6|TRBV4-1|TRBD1
TGCGCCAGCAGCCACCACGTACAGGGGGCGAATTCACCCCTCCACTTT
CASSHHVQGANSPLHF
>many|TRBJ1-1|TRBV5-1|NA
TGCGCCAGCAGCGTAGGGGGGCAATCGGCTGAAGCTTTCTTT
CASSVGGQSAEAFF
>NA|TRBJ1-1|TRBV7-9|NA
TGTGCCAGCAGCTCAGAAGAGGGTGATGTTGAAGCTTTCTTT
CASSSEEGDVEAFF
>many|TRBJ1-2|TRBV5-1|NA
TGCGCCAGCAGCTTGGACGGGAAGGGCTACACCTTC
CASSLDGKGYTF